The sequence of this TCR beta chain was determined in a study of blood T cell repertoires in COVID-19. For the study at large: From T cells, B-cell-depleted T cells, or PBMCs came the material, which was cDNA or gDNA.

TCRdb's copy holds only in-frame clones and misses some; the assay was immunoSEQ multiplex PCR. The data contain roughly 230,000 clones, about four fifths of them seen just once; the ten biggest clones take up around 3.7%. Recruits, aged about 18 to 90 years, lived in under 25 US areas. Between the trimmed V and J ends, which lost 4 bases and 4 bases, there was a span of 12 bases. The CDR3 runs to 14 residues. Germline-derived CDR1 and CDR2 are SGHNT and YYREEE (reference sequence). The source material was PBMCs or T cells enriched from blood (not recorded which). This rearrangement joins TRBV5-4 to TRBJ1-3, with a possible D match to TRBD1 (6 bases). The sequence came from a man aged 50 to 59 who had recovered from COVID-19. CDR3 amino acids: CASSVQGAGNTIYF. The CDR3 nucleotides read TGTGCCAGCAGCGTACAGGGAGCGGGAAACACCATATATTTT.